The 9 T cell receptor beta chains given below trace back to one sample, sequenced in a study of T cell responses to AZD1222 COVID-19 vaccine. Produced via immunoSEQ multiplex PCR; TCRdb's table is partial and in-frame only. Among around 100,000 clones listed, 90% were seen once. This specimen consisted of peripheral blood, obtained on day 0 of AZD1222 vaccination. Every receptor here comes from an adult in good health.

The gene calls are TRBV5-1 and TRBJ2-3; D is ambiguous. The CDR3 consists of 13 residues. The germline CDR1 and CDR2 sequences are SGHRS and YFSETQ. Trimming shortened V by 0 bases and J by 6 bases, and 8 bases separated the two germline ends. CDR3 loop: CASSLAPLDTQYF. CDR3 sequence (DNA): TGCGCCAGCAGCTTGGCACCTTTGGATACGCAGTATTTT.

V and J are TRBV5-4 and TRBJ2-6; perhaps TRBD1 as D (5 bases). This CDR3 has 18 amino acids. The ends were cut back, 3 bases at V and 6 bases at J, with 22 bases in the middle. Germline lookup yields CDR1 SGHNT and CDR2 YYREEE (reference sequence). CDR3 region: CASSSRGPSTAAANVLTF. Here the CDR3 DNA reads TGTGCCAGCAGCTCTAGGGGCCCCAGTACAGCAGCGGCCAACGTCCTGACTTTC.

V is TRBV7-2 and J is TRBJ1-5, with D possibly TRBD1 on 6 matching bases. The ends were cut back, 2 bases at V and 3 bases at J, with 11 bases in the middle. Germline V gives CDR1 SGHTA, CDR2 FQGNSA. CDR3 length equals 15 residues. This CDR3 reads CASSLYAGDNQPQHF. The CDR3 nucleotides read TGTGCCAGCAGCTTATACGCAGGGGACAATCAGCCCCAGCATTTT.

This chain links TRBV30 with TRBJ1-6; possibly TRBD1 for D (5 bases). This CDR3 has 14 amino acids. V was pared by 5 bases and J by 6 bases, with 14 bases between. Germline loops: CDR1 GTSNPN, CDR2 SVGIG (reference sequence). In DNA, the CDR3 is TGTGCCTGGGGGACGGGAGCCTCTAATTCACCCCTCCACTTT. Its protein is CAWGTGASNSPLHF.

In regard to this clone: In the same sample, other DNA sequences code for this CDR3. The chain recombines TRBV10-3 with TRBJ2-7, with TRBD1 matching 8 bases. The CDR3 is 15 residues long. V was clipped by 6 bases and J by 3 bases; unmatched bases: 10. Per germline, CDR1 ENHRY and CDR2 SYGVKD. As DNA, the CDR3 is TGTGCCATCAGGATAGAGACAGGGGCGGACTACGAGCAGTACTTC. Translated, it gives CAIRIETGADYEQYF.

The rearrangement joins TRBV7-9 to TRBJ2-1; D may match TRBD1 or TRBD2 (7 bases each). V was shortened by 5 bases and J by 0 bases, with 17 bases between the two germline ends. This CDR3 has 17 amino acids. The germline CDR1 and CDR2 sequences are SEHNR and FQNEAQ (reference sequence). CDR3 DNA sequence: TGTGCCAGCAGCCGAGCGGGGACAGCCAGCTCCTACAATGAGCAGTTCTTC. This sequence encodes CASSRAGTASSYNEQFF.

The chain couples TRBV4-1 to TRBJ1-3, with D unclear. CDR1 is MGHRA, CDR2 YSYEKL, per germline. V dropped 3 bases and J dropped 3 bases, with 15 bases sitting between them. The CDR3 covers 16 residues. This chain's CDR3 is CASSQGSAGYGNTIYF. The CDR3, as DNA: TGCGCCAGCAGCCAGGGGTCGGCGGGGTATGGAAACACCATATATTTT.

The chain couples TRBV18 to TRBJ2-5, with D unresolved. The CDR3 sequence is 12 residues long. Trimming removed 6 bases at V and 5 bases at J, with 10 bases between. Germline lookup yields CDR1 KGHSH and CDR2 LQKENI. CDR3 loop: CASSGARETQYF. CDR3 coding DNA: TGTGCCAGCTCGGGCGCCCGCGAGACCCAGTACTTC.

This chain connects TRBV5-3 to TRBJ1-2; 9 nucleotides align to TRBD1. TRBV5-3 is identified as an open reading frame with a role that is uncertain. Trimming took 4 bases from V and 4 from J; bases not matched to a gene: 8. The CDR3 sequence is 15 residues long. This CDR3 is CARSPGQGQRYGYTF. The CDR3 DNA is TGTGCCAGAAGCCCCGGACAGGGGCAACGCTATGGCTACACCTTC.